The 11 T cell receptor beta chains presented below share a single source sample, sequenced in a study of control samples from healthy donors and cancer patients. The protocol was immunoSEQ multiplex PCR, while the TCRdb copy is restricted to in-frame clones and leaves out a portion. The profile shows about 150,000 clones, over 90% of them singletons. Sequenced: blood. These receptors originate from a man aged 50 to 60 in good health.

The V gene is TRBV11-2, the J gene TRBJ2-2; no clear D gene. CDR3 length: 13 residues. V lost 5 bases to trimming and J lost 6 bases, with 10 bases between them. Germline lookup yields CDR1 SGHAT and CDR2 FQNNGV. The chain's CDR3 is CASSPTGPGELFF. The CDR3 DNA reads as TGTGCCAGCAGCCCTACTGGACCCGGGGAGCTGTTTTTT.

J is TRBJ1-4 and V is TRBV5-1; D is undetermined. The germline CDR1 and CDR2 sequences are SGHRS and YFSETQ. V was trimmed by 0 bases and J by 3 bases, leaving 12 bases between them. This CDR3 has 16 residues. Here the CDR3 reads CASSLASQASNEKLFF. The CDR3 DNA sequence: TGCGCCAGCAGCTTGGCGTCGCAGGCTTCTAATGAAAAACTGTTTTTT. Together with reference TRBV5-1 and TRBJ1-4, the CDR3 gives the full variable domain: KAGVTQTPRYLIKTRGQQVTLSCSPISGHRSVSWYQQTPGQGLQFLFEYFSETQRNKGNFPGRFSGRQFSNSRSEMNVSTLELGDSALYLCASSLASQASNEKLFFGSGTQLSVL.

With regard to this clone: Other DNA sequences in the sample encode the same CDR3. The V and J genes are TRBV5-8 and TRBJ2-2; 8 positions match TRBD2. The V segment lost 1 base and the J segment 4 bases; nucleotides outside the gene matches: 6. The CDR3 has 16 amino acids. Germline lookup yields CDR1 SGHTS and CDR2 YDEGEE. CDR3 sequence (DNA): TGTGCCAGCAGCTTGAGGCTAGCGGGTTCCACCGGGGAGCTGTTTTTT. Protein: CASSLRLAGSTGELFF.

This chain joins TRBV3-1 (or the pseudogene TRBV3-2) and TRBJ1-1; no clear D. This CDR3 spans 12 amino acids. Trimming took off 7 bases at V and 5 bases at J, with 11 bases between the two ends. CDR1 is LGHDT and CDR2 is YNNKEL in the germline V gene (reference sequence). CDR3: CASNNGLTEAFF. The DNA for the CDR3 is TGTGCCAGCAACAACGGCCTGACTGAAGCTTTCTTT.

This chain uses TRBV9 with TRBJ2-1; no clear D gene. Trimming cost V 3 bases and J 3 bases, with 7 bases left between them. Looked up from germline, CDR1 is SGDLS and CDR2 is YYNGEE. CDR3 length: 13 residues. CDR3 nucleotides: TGTGCCAGCAGCGAAGACAACTACAATGAGCAGTTCTTC. It codes for CASSEDNYNEQFF.

The chain is built from TRBV19 and TRBJ1-1; D is uncertain. The CDR3 covers 13 residues. The germline gives CDR1 LNHDA, CDR2 SQIVND (reference sequence). Trimming removed 6 bases at V and 6 bases at J, with 14 bases between. In nucleotides, the CDR3 is TGTGCCAGTAGCCAACTGCCGGGCGCTGAAGCTTTCTTT. This sequence encodes CASSQLPGAEAFF. Full variable domain (outside the CDR3, taken from reference TRBV19 and TRBJ1-1): DGGITQSPKYLFRKEGQNVTLSCEQNLNHDAMYWYRQDPGQGLRLIYYSQIVNDFQKGDIAEGYSVSREKKESFPLTVTSAQKNPTAFYLCASSQLPGAEAFFGQGTRLTVV.

V gene TRBV15 combines with J gene TRBJ2-3; TRBD2 aligns across 7 bases. The CDR3 covers 16 residues. Trimming took 1 base from V and 7 from J; bases not matched to a gene: 11. Germline CDR1 reads LNHNV; CDR2 reads YYDKDF (reference sequence). CDR3 nucleotide sequence: TGTGCCACCAGCAGAGGACTAGCCCCGGCCACGAATACGCAGTATTTT. It codes for CATSRGLAPATNTQYF.

This chain links TRBV5-5 with TRBJ2-1; D is unclear. This CDR3 is built from 13 residues. Germline V lookup: CDR1 SGHKS, CDR2 YYEKEE (reference sequence). Trimming took off 5 bases at V and 4 bases at J, with 10 bases between the two ends. This CDR3 reads CASRFSEYNEQFF. The DNA of the CDR3 is TGTGCCAGCAGATTCAGCGAATACAATGAGCAGTTCTTC.

The chain recombines TRBV28 with TRBJ2-1, with D perhaps TRBD1 or TRBD2 (5 bases each). The CDR3 contains 16 residues. Germline V gene data show CDR1 as MDHEN and CDR2 as SYDVKM. V was pared by 2 bases and J by 5 bases, with 16 bases between. DNA of the CDR3: TGTGCCAGCAGTTTACTATCACTGGGACGGAACAATGAGCAGTTCTTC. Residues: CASSLLSLGRNNEQFF.

This rearrangement joins TRBV2 to TRBJ2-1, with 13 positions matching TRBD2. CDR3 length: 15 residues. Germline CDR1 SNHLY, CDR2 FYNNEI. V lost 3 bases, J lost 7 bases, and 3 bases stayed unmatched. The CDR3 region has the DNA TGTGCCAGCAGTGATTCGACTAGCGGGAGGAATGAGCAGTTCTTC. Protein product: CASSDSTSGRNEQFF. The complete variable domain, with remaining parts taken from reference TRBV2 and TRBJ2-1, reads EPEVTQTPSHQVTQMGQEVILRCVPISNHLYFYWYRQILGQKVEFLVSFYNNEISEKSEIFDDQFSVERPDGSNFTLKIRSTKLEDSAMYFCASSDSTSGRNEQFFGPGTRLTVL.

Only one count was recorded for this clone. The V gene is TRBV29-1, the J gene TRBJ2-6; unclear D gene. The V and J ends lost 2 bases and 0 bases respectively, with 2 bases between them. The CDR3 length is 13 residues. Germline CDR1 and CDR2: SQVTM and ANQGSEA. The CDR3 spells CSVENSGANVLTF. CDR3 sequence (DNA): TGCAGCGTTGAAAACTCTGGGGCCAACGTCCTGACTTTC.